This T cell receptor beta chain was sequenced in a study of OX40 agonist ivuxolimab in advanced cancers. Study overall: At doses from 0.01 to 10 mg/kg, patients were given intravenous ivuxolimab every 2 weeks.

V shed 2 bases and J shed 3 bases, with 9 bases lying between them. The CDR3 totals 13 residues. From germline, CDR1 is SGHRS and CDR2 YFSETQ. The study's findings and limits: In CD8+ T cells, expanded clones were on average more numerous than in CD4+. At 0.1 to 3.0 mg/kg, clonal expansion of CD4+ and CD8+ blood T cells had occurred by week 6. Antigens targeted by the expanded peripheral T cells were not determined.

Repertoires were generated with immunoSEQ multiplex PCR, while TCRdb's copy carries only in-frame clones and drops some. The table includes some 39,000 clones, 85% to 90% detected once. A word on this clone: The antigen remains undetermined.

The chain employs TRBV5-1 and TRBJ2-7; D unclear. This receptor was taken from an adult with an advanced solid tumor such as melanoma, head and neck, liver or kidney cancer. The sample in question was CD4+ or CD8+ T cells sorted from blood, obtained in a trial of the OX40 agonist ivuxolimab. The CDR3 is CASSLNTDYEQYF. The CDR3 nucleotides are TGCGCCAGCAGCTTAAACACGGACTACGAGCAGTACTTC.